One sample yielded the 8 T cell receptor beta chains listed below, sequenced in a study of shared clonotypes between healthy human individuals. Sequencing used immunoSEQ multiplex PCR; TCRdb keeps in-frame clones, though not all of them. Here the sample spans 2 million or so clones, 85% to 95% being singletons. Sample: naive CD4+ T cells sorted from blood. Indicated subset: CD45RA+ positively selected. The receptors shown here come from a man aged 18 to 30 in good health.

The chain links TRBV5-1 to TRBJ2-2, with D unclear. CDR3 size: 13 residues. V gave up 2 bases and J gave up 6 bases, with 8 bases separating them. Germline lookup yields CDR1 SGHRS and CDR2 YFSETQ. CDR3 nucleotides: TGCGCCAGCAGCTTTAGTTTGCCCGGGGAGCTGTTTTTT. The encoded protein is CASSFSLPGELFF.

The chain links TRBV30 to TRBJ1-2, with unresolved D. CDR1 and CDR2 from the germline V gene are GTSNPN and SVGIG (reference sequence). The CDR3 totals 15 residues. V lost 3 bases, J lost 0 bases, and 14 bases lay in between. CDR3 bases: TGTGCCTGGAGGAAGATGGCTGGAGCTAACTATGGCTACACCTTC. It encodes CAWRKMAGANYGYTF. Looking up the rest from reference TRBV30 and TRBJ1-2 gives the full variable domain: SQTIHQWPATLVQPVGSPLSLECTVEGTSNPNLYWYRQAAGRGLQLLFYSVGIGQISSEVPQNLSASRPQDRQFILSSKKLLLSDSGFYLCAWRKMAGANYGYTFGSGTRLTVV.

The V call is TRBV30, the J call TRBJ1-2, with TRBD1 as a possible D gene (5 bases). Germline-derived CDR1 and CDR2 are GTSNPN and SVGIG (reference sequence). The CDR3 covers 12 residues. V lost 5 bases to trimming and J lost 2 bases, with 9 bases between them. The CDR3 loop reads CAWRDGNYGYTF. The CDR3 DNA is TGTGCCTGGCGGGACGGAAACTATGGCTACACCTTC.

J is TRBJ2-2 and V is TRBV14; D perhaps matches TRBD1 (6 bases). Germline CDR1 is SGHDN and CDR2 is FVKESK. The V end lost 1 base, the J end lost 7 bases, and 16 bases lay between the germline ends. The CDR3 extends over 16 amino acids. The CDR3 bases are TGTGCCAGCAGCCAAGGGCGTTTTCAGGGGATCGGGGAGCTGTTTTTT. Its translation: CASSQGRFQGIGELFF.

This rearrangement joins TRBV19 to TRBJ2-3, with D maybe TRBD1 (6 bases). Germline V lookup: CDR1 LNHDA, CDR2 SQIVND (reference sequence). The CDR3 covers 15 residues. V gave up 6 bases and J gave up 4 bases, with 17 bases separating them. For the CDR3, the DNA is TGTGCCAGTAGATTGGCCGGGACAACCTCAGATACGCAGTATTTT. It encodes CASRLAGTTSDTQYF.

The chain recombines TRBV7-2 with TRBJ1-2; D not certain. The CDR3 sequence is 15 residues long. Germline values: CDR1 SGHTA, CDR2 FQGNSA. Trimming took 4 bases from V and 3 from J, leaving 15 bases between them. The DNA for the CDR3 is TGTGCCAGCAGCTACATATCCCCCGCAGACTATGGCTACACCTTC. This sequence encodes CASSYISPADYGYTF.

This rearrangement joins TRBV6-5 to TRBJ2-1; the match to TRBD2 covers 14 bases. CDR3 length: 16 amino acids. Germline V gene sequence: CDR1 MNHEY, CDR2 SVGAGI. V lost 4 bases and J lost 8; bases outside the gene matches: 7. CDR3 loop: CASSLPGLAGVDEQFF. In nucleotides, the CDR3 is TGTGCCAGCAGTTTACCGGGACTAGCGGGAGTGGATGAGCAGTTCTTC.

The chain employs TRBV7-8 and TRBJ2-2, with 7 bases fitting TRBD2. The CDR3 is 17 amino acids. Per germline, CDR1 SGHVS and CDR2 FQNEAQ. V shed 3 bases and J 4 bases; nucleotides not matched to a gene: 11. CDR3 sequence (DNA): TGTGCCAGCAGCTTCTCCACGCCGGGGGAGGGCACCGGGGAGCTGTTTTTT. This translates into CASSFSTPGEGTGELFF.